The entry below describes one T cell receptor beta chain. Its antigen is unidentified. Coverage ceases 3 residues before the CDR3 finishes, and the germline J gene fills in the end. These data are taken from a study of Tregs in tolerant kidney transplant recipients. Germline CDR1 reads MNHEY; CDR2 reads SVGEGT. The CDR3 is 14 residues long. V was clipped by 5 bases and J by 1 base; unmatched bases: 5. Findings and limits, study-wide: No direct test of biological reproducibility was done here.

The table came from immunoSEQ multiplex PCR; TCRdb's copy has only in-frame clones and leaves some out. The listing records about 30,000 clones. The rearrangement links TRBV6-2 or TRBV6-3 to TRBJ2-7; 7 positions agree with TRBD1. This receptor was identified in a human donor who received a combined kidney and bone marrow transplant. Sequences were derived from CD8+ T cells from blood, sampled before the transplant. The chain's CDR3 is CASSRPGQSYEQYF. The CDR3 bases that were read are TGTGCCAGCAGTCGGCCGGGACAGTCCTACGAG.